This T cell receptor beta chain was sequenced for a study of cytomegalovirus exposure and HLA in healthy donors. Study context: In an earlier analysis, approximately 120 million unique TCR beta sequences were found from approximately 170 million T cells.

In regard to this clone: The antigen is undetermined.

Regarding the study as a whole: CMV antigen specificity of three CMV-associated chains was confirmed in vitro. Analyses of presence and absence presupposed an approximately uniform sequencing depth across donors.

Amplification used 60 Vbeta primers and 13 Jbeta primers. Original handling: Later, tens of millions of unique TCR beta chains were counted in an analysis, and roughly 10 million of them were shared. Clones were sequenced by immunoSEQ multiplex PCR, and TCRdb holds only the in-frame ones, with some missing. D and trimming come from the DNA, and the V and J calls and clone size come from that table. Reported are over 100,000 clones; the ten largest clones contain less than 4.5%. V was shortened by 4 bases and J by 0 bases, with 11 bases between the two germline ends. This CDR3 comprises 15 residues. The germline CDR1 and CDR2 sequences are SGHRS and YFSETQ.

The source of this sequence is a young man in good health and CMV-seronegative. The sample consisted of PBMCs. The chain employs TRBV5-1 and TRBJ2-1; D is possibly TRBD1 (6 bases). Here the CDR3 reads CASSPEGDSYNEQFF. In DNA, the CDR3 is TGCGCCAGCAGCCCTGAGGGGGACTCCTACAATGAGCAGTTCTTC.